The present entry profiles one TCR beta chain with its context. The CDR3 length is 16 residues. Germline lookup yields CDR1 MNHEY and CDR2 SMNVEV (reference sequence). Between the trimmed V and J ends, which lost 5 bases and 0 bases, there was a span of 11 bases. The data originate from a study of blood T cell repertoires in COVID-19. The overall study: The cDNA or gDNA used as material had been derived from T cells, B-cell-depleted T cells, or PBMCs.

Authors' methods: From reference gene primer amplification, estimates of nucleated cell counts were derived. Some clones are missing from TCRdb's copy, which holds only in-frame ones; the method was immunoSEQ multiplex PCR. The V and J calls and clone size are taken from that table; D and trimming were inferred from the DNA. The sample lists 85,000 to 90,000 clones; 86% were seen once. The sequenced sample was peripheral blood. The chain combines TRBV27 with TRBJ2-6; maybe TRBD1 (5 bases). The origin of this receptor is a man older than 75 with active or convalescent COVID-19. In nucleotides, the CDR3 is TGTGCCAGCAGTCCCCGACAGATCTCTGGGGCCAACGTCCTGACTTTC. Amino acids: CASSPRQISGANVLTF.